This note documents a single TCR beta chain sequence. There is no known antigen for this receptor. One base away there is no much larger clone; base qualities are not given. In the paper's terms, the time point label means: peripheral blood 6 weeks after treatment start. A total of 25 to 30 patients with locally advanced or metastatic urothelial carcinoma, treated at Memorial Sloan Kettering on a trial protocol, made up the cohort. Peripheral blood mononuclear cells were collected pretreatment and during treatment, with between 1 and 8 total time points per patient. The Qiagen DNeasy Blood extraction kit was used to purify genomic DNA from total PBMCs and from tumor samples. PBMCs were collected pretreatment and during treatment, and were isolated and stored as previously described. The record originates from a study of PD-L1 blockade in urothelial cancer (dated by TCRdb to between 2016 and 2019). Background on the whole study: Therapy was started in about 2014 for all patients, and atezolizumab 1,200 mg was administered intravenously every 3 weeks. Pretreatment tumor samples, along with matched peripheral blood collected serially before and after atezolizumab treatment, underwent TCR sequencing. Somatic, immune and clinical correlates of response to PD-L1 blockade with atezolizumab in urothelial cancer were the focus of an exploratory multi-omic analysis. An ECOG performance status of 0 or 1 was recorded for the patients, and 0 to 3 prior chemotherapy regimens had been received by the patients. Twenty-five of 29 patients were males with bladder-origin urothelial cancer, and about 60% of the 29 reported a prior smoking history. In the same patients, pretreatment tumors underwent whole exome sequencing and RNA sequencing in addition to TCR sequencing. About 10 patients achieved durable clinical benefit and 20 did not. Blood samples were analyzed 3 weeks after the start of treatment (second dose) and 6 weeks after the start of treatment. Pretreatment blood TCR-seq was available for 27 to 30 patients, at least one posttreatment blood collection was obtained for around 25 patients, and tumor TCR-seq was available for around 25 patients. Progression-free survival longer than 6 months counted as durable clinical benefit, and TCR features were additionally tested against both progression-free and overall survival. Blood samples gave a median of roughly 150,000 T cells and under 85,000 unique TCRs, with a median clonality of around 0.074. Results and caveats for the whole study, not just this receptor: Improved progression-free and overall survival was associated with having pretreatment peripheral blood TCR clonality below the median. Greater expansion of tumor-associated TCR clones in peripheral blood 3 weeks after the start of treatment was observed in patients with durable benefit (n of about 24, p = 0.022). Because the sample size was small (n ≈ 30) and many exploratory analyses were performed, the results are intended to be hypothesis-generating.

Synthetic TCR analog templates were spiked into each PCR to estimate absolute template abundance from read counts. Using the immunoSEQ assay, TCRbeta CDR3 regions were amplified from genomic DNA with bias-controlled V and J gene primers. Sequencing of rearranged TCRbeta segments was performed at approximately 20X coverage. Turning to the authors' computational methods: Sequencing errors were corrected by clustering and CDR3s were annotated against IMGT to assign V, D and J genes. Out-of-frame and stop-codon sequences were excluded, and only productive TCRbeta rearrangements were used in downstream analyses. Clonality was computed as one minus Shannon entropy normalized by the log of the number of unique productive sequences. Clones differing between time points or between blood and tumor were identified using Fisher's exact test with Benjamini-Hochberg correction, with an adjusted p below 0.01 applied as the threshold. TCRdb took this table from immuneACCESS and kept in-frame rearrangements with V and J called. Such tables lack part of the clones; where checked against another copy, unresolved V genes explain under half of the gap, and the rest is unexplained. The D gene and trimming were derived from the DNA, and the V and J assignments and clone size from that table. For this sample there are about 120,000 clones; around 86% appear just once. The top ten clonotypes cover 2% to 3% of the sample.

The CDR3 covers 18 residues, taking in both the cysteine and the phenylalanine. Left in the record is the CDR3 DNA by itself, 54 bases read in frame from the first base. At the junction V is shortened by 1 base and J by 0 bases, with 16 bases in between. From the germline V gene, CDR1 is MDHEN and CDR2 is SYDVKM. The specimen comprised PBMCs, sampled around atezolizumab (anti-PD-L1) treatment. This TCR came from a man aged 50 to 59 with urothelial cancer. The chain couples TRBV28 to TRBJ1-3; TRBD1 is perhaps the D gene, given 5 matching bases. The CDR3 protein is CASSLFWGIGFSGNTIYF. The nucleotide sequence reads TGTGCCAGCAGTTTATTCTGGGGCATCGGTTTCTCTGGAAACACCATATATTTT. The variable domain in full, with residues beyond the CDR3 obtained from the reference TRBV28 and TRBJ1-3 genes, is DVKVTQSSRYLVKRTGEKVFLECVQDMDHENMFWYRQDPGLGLRLIYFSYDVKMKEKGDIPEGYSVSREKKERFSLILESASTNQTSMYLCASSLFWGIGFSGNTIYFGEGSWLTVV.